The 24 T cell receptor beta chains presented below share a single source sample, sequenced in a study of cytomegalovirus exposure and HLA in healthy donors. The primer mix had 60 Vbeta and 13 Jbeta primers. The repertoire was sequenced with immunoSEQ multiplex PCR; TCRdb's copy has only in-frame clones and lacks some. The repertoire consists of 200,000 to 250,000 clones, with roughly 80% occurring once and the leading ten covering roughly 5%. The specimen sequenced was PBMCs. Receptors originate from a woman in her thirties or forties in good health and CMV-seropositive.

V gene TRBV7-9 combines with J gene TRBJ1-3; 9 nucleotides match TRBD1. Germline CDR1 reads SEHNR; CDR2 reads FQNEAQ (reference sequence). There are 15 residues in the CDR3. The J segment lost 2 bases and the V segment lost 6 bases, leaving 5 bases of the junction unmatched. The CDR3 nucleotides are TGTGCCAGCAGATCTAACAGGGGGCCTGGAAACACCATATATTTT. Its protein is CASRSNRGPGNTIYF.

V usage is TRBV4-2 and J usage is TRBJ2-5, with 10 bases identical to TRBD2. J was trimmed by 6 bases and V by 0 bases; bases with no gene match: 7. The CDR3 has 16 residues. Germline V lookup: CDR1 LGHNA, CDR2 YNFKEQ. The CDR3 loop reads CASSQEGLAGVKTQYF. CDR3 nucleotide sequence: TGTGCCAGCAGCCAAGAAGGGCTAGCGGGGGTCAAGACCCAGTACTTC.

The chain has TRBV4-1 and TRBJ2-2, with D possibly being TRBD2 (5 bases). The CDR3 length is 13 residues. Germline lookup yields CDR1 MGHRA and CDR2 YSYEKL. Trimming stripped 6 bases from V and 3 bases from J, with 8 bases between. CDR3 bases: TGCGCCAGCAGGGCGGGTTACACCGGGGAGCTGTTTTTT. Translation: CASRAGYTGELFF.

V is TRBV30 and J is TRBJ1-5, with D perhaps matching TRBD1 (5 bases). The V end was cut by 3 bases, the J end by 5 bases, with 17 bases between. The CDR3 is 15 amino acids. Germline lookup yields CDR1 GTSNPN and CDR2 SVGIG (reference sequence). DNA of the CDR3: TGTGCCTGGAGCTCAGGGCAGGGTCATTATCAGCCCCAGCATTTT. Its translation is CAWSSGQGHYQPQHF.

Here the CDR3 DNA reads TGTGCCAGCTCGCAGACAGGGACGGTAGGCGAAAAACTGTTTTTT. This sequence encodes CASSQTGTVGEKLFF. This chain connects TRBV18 to TRBJ1-4, with 7 bases identical to TRBD1. With V trimmed by 6 bases and J by 8 bases, 12 bases remained unmatched. The CDR3 runs 15 residues. Germline CDR1 is KGHSH and CDR2 is LQKENI.

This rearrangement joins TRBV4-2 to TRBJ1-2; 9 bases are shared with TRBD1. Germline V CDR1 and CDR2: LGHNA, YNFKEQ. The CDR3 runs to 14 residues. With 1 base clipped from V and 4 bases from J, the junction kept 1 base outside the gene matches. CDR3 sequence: CASSQGQGGYGYTF. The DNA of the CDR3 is TGTGCCAGCAGCCAAGGACAGGGGGGCTATGGCTACACCTTC.

The CDR3 region is CASHHRDSYYEQYF. The CDR3 DNA sequence: TGTGCCAGCCATCACCGGGACAGTTACTACGAGCAGTACTTC. The chain carries TRBV21-1 and TRBJ2-7; the table's D gene call, TRBD1, was not cross checked with the DNA. TRBV21-1 is marked as a pseudogene. The CDR3 has 14 amino acids.

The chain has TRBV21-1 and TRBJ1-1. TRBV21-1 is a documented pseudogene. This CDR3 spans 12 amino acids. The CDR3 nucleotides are TGTGCCGGACTATCTTTTGTCACTGAAGCTTTCTTT. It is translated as CAGLSFVTEAFF.

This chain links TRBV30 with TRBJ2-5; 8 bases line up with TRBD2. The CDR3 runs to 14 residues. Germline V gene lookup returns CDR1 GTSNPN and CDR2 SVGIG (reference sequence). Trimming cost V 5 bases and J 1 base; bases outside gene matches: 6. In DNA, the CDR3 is TGTGCCTGGGAGCGGGGGACCCTCCAAGAGACCCAGTACTTC. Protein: CAWERGTLQETQYF.

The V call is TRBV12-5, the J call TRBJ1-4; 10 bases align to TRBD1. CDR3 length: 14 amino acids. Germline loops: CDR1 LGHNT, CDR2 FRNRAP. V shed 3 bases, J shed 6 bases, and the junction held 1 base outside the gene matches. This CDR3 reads CASGFGTGDEKLFF. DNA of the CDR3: TGTGCTAGTGGTTTCGGGACAGGGGATGAAAAACTGTTTTTT.

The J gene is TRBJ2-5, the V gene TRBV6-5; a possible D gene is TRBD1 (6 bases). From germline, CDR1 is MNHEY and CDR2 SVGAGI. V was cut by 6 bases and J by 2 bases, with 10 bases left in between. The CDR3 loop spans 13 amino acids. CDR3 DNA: TGTGCCAGCAGACCGGGACAACAAGAGACCCAGTACTTC. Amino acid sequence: CASRPGQQETQYF.

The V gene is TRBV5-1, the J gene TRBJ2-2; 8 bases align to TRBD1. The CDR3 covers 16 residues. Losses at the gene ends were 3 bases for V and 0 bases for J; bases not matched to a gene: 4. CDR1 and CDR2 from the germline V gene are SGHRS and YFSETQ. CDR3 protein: CASSSQGATNTGELFF. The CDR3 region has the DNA TGCGCCAGCAGCTCCCAGGGGGCAACGAACACCGGGGAGCTGTTTTTT.

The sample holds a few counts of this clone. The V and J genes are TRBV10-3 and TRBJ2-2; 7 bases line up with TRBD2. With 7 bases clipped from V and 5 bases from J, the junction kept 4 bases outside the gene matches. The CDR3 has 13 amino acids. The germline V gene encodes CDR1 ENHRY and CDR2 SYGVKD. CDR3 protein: CAIKTSLTGELFF. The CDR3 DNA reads TGTGCCATCAAGACTAGCCTGACCGGGGAGCTGTTTTTT.

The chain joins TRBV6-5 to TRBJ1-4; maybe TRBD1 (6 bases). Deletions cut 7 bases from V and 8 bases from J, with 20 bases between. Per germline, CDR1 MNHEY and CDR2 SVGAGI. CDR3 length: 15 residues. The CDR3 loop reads CASKGGGARREKLFF. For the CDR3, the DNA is TGTGCCAGCAAAGGGGGAGGGGCCCGTCGGGAAAAACTGTTTTTT.

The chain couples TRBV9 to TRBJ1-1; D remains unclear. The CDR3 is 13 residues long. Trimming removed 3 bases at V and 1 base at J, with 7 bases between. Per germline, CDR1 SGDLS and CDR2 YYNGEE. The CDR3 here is CASSERSNTEAFF. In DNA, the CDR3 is TGTGCCAGCAGCGAGCGATCGAACACTGAAGCTTTCTTT.

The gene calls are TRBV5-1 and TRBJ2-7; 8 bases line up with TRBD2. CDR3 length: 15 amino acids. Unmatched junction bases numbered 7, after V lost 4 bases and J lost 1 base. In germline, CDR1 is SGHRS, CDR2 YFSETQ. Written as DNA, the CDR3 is TGCGCCAGCAGCCCGGTTAGCGGGAAGTCCTACGAGCAGTACTTC. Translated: CASSPVSGKSYEQYF.

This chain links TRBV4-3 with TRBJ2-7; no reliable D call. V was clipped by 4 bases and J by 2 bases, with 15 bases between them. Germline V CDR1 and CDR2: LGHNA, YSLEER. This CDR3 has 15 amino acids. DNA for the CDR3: TGCGCCAGCAGCCTCTCGCAGACGAGCGCCTACGAGCAGTACTTC. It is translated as CASSLSQTSAYEQYF.

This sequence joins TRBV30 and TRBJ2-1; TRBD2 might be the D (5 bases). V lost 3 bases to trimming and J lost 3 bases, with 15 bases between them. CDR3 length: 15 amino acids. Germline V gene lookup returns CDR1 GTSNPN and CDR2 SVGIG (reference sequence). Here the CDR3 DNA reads TGTGCCTGGAGCGTGGGCCCCGGGGTCTACAATGAGCAGTTCTTC. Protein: CAWSVGPGVYNEQFF.

CDR3 DNA sequence: TGTGCCAGCAGCCGGGAGTCTTCCGGGATCCATGAGCAGTTCTTC. Residues: CASSRESSGIHEQFF. V and J are TRBV7-3 and TRBJ2-1; TRBD2 is a possible D gene (6 bases). The CDR3 is 15 residues long. V lost 5 bases, J lost 8 bases, and 19 bases lay in between. Per germline, CDR1 SGHTA and CDR2 FQGTGA.

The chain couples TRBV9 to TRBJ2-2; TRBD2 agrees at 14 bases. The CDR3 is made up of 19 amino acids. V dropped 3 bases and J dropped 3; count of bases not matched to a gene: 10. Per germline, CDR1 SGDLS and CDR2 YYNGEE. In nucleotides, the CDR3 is TGTGCCAGCAGCGCCATGGGACTAGCGGGAGTCGGGGACACCGGGGAGCTGTTTTTT. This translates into CASSAMGLAGVGDTGELFF.

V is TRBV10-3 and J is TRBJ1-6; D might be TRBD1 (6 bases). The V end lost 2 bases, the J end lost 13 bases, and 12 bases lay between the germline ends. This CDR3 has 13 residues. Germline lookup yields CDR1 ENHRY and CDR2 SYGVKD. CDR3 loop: CAISEGEGVPLHF. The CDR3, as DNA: TGTGCCATCAGTGAGGGAGAGGGGGTCCCCCTCCACTTT.

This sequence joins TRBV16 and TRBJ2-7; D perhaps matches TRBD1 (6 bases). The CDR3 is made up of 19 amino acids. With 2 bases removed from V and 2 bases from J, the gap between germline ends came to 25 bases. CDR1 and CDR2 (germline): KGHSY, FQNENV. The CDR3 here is CASSQTAWAQGRSPYEQYF. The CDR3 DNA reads TGTGCCAGCAGCCAAACCGCCTGGGCCCAGGGGCGTAGCCCCTACGAGCAGTACTTC.

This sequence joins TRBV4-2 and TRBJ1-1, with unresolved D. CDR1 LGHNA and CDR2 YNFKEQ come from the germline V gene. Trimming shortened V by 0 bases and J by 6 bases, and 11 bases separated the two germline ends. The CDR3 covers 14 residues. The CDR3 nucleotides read TGTGCCAGCAGCCAAGATGAGGGAAGGGCTGAAGCTTTCTTT. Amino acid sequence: CASSQDEGRAEAFF.

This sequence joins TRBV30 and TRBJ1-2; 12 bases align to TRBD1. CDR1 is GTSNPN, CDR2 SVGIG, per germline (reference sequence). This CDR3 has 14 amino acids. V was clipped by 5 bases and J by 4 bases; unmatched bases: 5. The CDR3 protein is CAWSRDRGPYGYTF. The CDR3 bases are TGTGCCTGGTCCCGGGACAGGGGGCCCTATGGCTACACCTTC.